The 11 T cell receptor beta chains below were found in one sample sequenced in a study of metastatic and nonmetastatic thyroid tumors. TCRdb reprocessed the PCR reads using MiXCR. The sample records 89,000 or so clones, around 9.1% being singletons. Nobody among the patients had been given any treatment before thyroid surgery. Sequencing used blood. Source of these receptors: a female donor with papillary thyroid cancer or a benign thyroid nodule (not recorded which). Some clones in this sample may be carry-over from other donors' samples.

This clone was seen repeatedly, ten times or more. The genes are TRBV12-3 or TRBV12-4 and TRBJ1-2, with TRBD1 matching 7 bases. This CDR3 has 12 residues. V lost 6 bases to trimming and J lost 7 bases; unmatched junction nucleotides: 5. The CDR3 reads CASSPDRSGYTF. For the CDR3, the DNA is TGTGCCAGCAGCCCGGACAGGTCTGGCTACACCTTC.

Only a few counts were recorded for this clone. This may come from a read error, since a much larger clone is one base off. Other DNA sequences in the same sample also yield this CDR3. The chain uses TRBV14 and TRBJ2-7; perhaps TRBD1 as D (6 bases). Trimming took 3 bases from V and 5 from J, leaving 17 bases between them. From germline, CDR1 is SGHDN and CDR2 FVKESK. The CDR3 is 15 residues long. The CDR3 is CASSQGHVLTHEQYF. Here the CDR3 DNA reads TGTGCCAGCAGCCAGGGACACGTCCTAACCCACGAGCAGTACTTC.

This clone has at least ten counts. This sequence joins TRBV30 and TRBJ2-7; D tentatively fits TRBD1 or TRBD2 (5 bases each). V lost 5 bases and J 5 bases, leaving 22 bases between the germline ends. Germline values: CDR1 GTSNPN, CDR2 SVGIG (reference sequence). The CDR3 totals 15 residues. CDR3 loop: CAWASGPHSRNEQYF. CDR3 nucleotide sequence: TGTGCCTGGGCGTCGGGGCCCCATTCACGCAACGAGCAGTACTTC.

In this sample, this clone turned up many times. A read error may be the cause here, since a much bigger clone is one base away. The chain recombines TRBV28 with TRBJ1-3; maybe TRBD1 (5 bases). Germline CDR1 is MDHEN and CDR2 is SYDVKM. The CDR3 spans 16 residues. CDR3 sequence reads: CASSRVGVSGGNAIYF. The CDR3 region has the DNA TGTGCCAGCAGTCGGGTGGGGGTCTCTGGCGGAAACGCCATATATTTT. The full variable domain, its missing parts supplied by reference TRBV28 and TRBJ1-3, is DVKVTQSSRYLVKRTGEKVFLECVQDMDHENMFWYRQDPGLGLRLIYFSYDVKMKEKGDIPEGYSVSREKKERFSLILESASTNQTSMYLCASSRVGVSGGNAIYFGEGSWLTVV.

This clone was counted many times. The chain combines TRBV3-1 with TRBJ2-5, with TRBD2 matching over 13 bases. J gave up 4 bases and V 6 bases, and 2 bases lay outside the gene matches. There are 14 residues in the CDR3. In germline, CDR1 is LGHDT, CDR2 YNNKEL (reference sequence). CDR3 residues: CASRRLAGGETQYF. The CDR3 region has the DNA TGTGCCAGCAGACGACTAGCGGGGGGAGAGACCCAGTACTTC.

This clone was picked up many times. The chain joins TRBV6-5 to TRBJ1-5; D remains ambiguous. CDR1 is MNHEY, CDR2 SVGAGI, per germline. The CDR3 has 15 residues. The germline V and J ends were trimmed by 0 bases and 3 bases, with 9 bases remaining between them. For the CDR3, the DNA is TGTGCCAGCAGTTACTCGAAAGCCTTCAATCAGCCCCAGCATTTT. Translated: CASSYSKAFNQPQHF.

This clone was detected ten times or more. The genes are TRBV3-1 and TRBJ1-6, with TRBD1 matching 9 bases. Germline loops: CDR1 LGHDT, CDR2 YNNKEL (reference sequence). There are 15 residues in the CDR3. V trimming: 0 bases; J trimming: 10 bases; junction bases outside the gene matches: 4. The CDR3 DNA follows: TGTGCCAGCAGCCAAGAGGGGGACAGGGTCTCACCCCTCCACTTT. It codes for CASSQEGDRVSPLHF.

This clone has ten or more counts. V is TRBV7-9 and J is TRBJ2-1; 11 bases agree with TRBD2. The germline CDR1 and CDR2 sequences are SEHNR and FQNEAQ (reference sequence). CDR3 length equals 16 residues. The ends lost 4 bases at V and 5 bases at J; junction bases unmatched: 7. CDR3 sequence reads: CASSSRGSGGDNEQFF. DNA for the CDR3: TGTGCCAGCAGCTCCAGAGGTAGCGGGGGGGACAATGAGCAGTTCTTC.

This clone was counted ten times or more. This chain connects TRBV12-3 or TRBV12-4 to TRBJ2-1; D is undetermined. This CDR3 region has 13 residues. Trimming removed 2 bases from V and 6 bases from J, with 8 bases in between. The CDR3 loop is CASSLSGSNEQFF. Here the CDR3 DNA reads TGTGCCAGCAGTTTATCTGGGTCCAATGAGCAGTTCTTC.

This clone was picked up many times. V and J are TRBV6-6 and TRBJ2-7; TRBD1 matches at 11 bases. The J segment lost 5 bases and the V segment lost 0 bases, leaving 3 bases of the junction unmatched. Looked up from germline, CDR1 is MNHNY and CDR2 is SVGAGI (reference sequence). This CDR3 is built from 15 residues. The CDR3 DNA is TGTGCCAGCAGTTACTCTAGGGACAGGGGGAACGAGCAGTACTTC. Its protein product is CASSYSRDRGNEQYF.

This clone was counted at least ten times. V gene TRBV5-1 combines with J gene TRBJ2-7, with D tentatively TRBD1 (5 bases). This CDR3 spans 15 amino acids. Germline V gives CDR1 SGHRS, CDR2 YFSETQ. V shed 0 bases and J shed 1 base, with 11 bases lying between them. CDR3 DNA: TGCGCCAGCAGCTTGGTGCCCCAGGGATCCTACGAGCAGTACTTC. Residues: CASSLVPQGSYEQYF.